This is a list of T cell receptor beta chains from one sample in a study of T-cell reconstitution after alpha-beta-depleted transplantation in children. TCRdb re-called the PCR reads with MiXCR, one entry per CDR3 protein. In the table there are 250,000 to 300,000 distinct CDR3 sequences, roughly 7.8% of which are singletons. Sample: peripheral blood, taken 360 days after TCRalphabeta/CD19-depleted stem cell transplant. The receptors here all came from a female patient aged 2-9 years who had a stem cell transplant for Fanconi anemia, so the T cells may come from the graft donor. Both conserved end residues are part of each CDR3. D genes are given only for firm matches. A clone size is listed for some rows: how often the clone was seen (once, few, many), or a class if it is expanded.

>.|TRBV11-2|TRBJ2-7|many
CASSLRMAYEQYF
TGTGCCAGCAGTCTTAGGATGGCCTACGAGCAGTACTTC
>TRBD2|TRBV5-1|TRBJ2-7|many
CASSLFTGGTYEQYF
TGCGCCAGCAGCTTGTTTACGGGGGGGACCTACGAGCAGTACTTC
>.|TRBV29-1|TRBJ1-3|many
CSVEIGSGNTIYF
TGCAGCGTCGAAATTGGCTCTGGAAACACCATATATTTT
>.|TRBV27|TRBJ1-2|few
CASRSSTAVLLNYGYTF
TGTGCCAGCAGGTCTTCGACAGCTGTACTTCTTAACTATGGCTACACCTTC
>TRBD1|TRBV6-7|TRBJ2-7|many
CAGPTGDPYEQYF
TGTGCCGGACCGACAGGGGATCCCTACGAGCAGTACTTC
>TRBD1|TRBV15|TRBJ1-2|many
CATSRDRQGNYGYTF
TGTGCCACCAGCAGAGATAGACAGGGCAACTATGGCTACACCTTC
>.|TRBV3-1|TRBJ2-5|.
CASSQRPSSETQYF
TGTGCCAGCAGCCAACGTCCTAGCTCGGAGACCCAGTACTTC
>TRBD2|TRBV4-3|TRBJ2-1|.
CASSQDESSGGRNEQFF
TGCGCCAGCAGCCAAGATGAGTCTAGCGGGGGCCGTAATGAGCAGTTCTTC
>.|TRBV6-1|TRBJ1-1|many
CASSDGGNTEAFF
TGTGCCAGCAGTGACGGGGGGAACACTGAAGCTTTCTTT
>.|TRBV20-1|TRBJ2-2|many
CSASSTGELFF
TGCAGTGCCTCGAGCACCGGGGAGCTGTTTTTT
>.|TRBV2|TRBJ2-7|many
CASSEGFAYEQYF
TGTGCCAGCAGTGAGGGGTTCGCCTACGAGCAGTACTTC
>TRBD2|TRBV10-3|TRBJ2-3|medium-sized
CAISEREGTDTQYF
TGTGCCATCAGTGAGCGGGAGGGCACAGATACGCAGTATTTT
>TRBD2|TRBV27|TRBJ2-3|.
CASSKLAGGLSSTDTQYF
TGTGCCAGCAGTAAACTAGCGGGGGGTTTATCTAGCACAGATACGCAGTATTTT
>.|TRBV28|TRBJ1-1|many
CASSFWRVGAFF
TGTGCCAGCAGTTTTTGGAGGGTTGGAGCTTTCTTT
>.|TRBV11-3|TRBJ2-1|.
CAGSLEAGAAQFF
TGTGCCGGCAGCTTAGAGGCTGGGGCCGCTCAGTTCTTC
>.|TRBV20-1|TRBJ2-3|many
CSAREVFTDTQYF
TGCAGTGCAAGGGAGGTTTTCACAGATACGCAGTATTTT